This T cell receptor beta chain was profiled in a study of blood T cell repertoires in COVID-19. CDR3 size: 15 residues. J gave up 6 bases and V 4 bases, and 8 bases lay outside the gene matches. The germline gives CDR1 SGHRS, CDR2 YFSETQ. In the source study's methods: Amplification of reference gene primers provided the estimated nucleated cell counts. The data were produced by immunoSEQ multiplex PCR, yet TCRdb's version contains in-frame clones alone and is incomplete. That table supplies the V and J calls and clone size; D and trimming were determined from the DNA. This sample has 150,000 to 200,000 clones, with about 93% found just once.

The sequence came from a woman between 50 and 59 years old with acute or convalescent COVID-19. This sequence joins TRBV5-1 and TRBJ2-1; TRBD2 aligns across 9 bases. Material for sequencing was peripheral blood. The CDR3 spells CASSPGASGANEQFF. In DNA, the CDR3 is TGCGCCAGCAGCCCGGGGGCTAGCGGGGCCAATGAGCAGTTCTTC. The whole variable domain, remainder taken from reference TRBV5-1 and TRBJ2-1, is KAGVTQTPRYLIKTRGQQVTLSCSPISGHRSVSWYQQTPGQGLQFLFEYFSETQRNKGNFPGRFSGRQFSNSRSEMNVSTLELGDSALYLCASSPGASGANEQFFGPGTRLTVL.